These 3 T cell receptor beta chains share one sample of origin, sequenced in a study of technical replicates of blood from several donors. TCRdb keeps only in-frame clones here, not all; method: immunoSEQ multiplex PCR. Altogether roughly 70,000 clones are present, around nine tenths being singletons, with the ten largest covering roughly 0.39%. The sample consisted of T cells isolated from PBMCs. Source of these receptors: a human donor in good health.

The V and J genes are TRBV6-1 and TRBJ1-2; possibly TRBD1 for D (5 bases). Deletions cut 3 bases from V and 0 bases from J, with 11 bases between. Germline V gene lookup returns CDR1 MNHNS and CDR2 SASEGT. This CDR3 is 15 amino acids long. The CDR3: CASSDTGATNYGYTF. CDR3 nucleotide sequence: TGTGCCAGCAGTGACACAGGAGCCACTAACTATGGCTACACCTTC.

Turning to this clone: The same CDR3 arises from other DNA sequences in this sample as well. The chain is built from TRBV9 and TRBJ2-2, with D unclear. The CDR3 runs 14 residues. Trimming stripped 0 bases from V and 1 base from J, with 4 bases between. Germline-derived CDR1 and CDR2 are SGDLS and YYNGEE. The CDR3 reads CASSVGGNTGELFF. CDR3 DNA sequence: TGTGCCAGCAGCGTAGGAGGGAACACCGGGGAGCTGTTTTTT.

The chain carries TRBV6-1 and TRBJ1-4; no clear D. V was shortened by 5 bases and J by 4 bases, with 14 bases between the two germline ends. The CDR3 consists of 15 residues. CDR1 and CDR2 from the germline V gene are MNHNS and SASEGT. The CDR3 DNA reads TGTGCCAGCAGTCGTATAGGAGGTTATAATGAAAAACTGTTTTTT. Its translation: CASSRIGGYNEKLFF.